The source of this T cell receptor beta chain is a study of CD8 T cells in Susac syndrome. Study summary: Blood was drawn from patients with Susac syndrome. At that point, they were therapy-naive, on corticosteroids, or on intravenous immunoglobulin alone. Overall study results and limits: As the study acknowledged, the number of individuals in its TCR sequencing and HLA analysis was relatively small.

Note on this clonotype: What it binds is unknown.

Trimming shortened V by 1 base and J by 0 bases, and 7 bases separated the two germline ends. The CDR3 loop spans 15 amino acids. Reverse transcription of roughly 0.45 to 1 ug RNA was carried out with random hexamers. The authors amplified TCR beta CDR3 across 54 Vbeta and 13 Jbeta using immunoSEQ multiplex PCR. TCRdb fed the immunoSEQ multiplex PCR reads into MiXCR, producing one record per CDR3 protein. This table holds under 200,000 distinct CDR3 sequences, roughly 94% found once. The chain recombines TRBV12-3 or TRBV12-4 with TRBJ1-5; no clear D gene. The origin of this receptor is a human donor with Susac syndrome. Sequenced sample: CD4+ T cells from PBMCs. The CDR3 bases are TGTGCCAGCAGTTTAGGCGACGTTAGCAATCAGCCCCAGCATTTT. Translated: CASSLGDVSNQPQHF.